Given below is one T cell receptor beta chain in context. CDR1 is KGHDR, CDR2 SFDVKD, per germline. V was cut by 3 bases and J by 5 bases, with 7 bases left in between. This CDR3 contains 13 residues. This sample stems from a study of blood T cell repertoires in COVID-19. Study-level background: T cells, B-cell-depleted T cells, or PBMCs provided the cDNA or gDNA that served as material.

Participants, about 18 to 90 years old, spanned approximately 26 US areas. Per the original methods: Reference gene primer amplification yielded estimated nucleated cell counts. Data came from immunoSEQ multiplex PCR; TCRdb stores just in-frame clones and leaves some out. Clone size and the V and J calls come from that table; the DNA yielded D and trimming. The sample records fewer than 250,000 clones, around 90% being singletons. Source material: PBMCs or T cells enriched from blood (not recorded which). The sequence derives from a woman aged 25-40 years with acute COVID-19. The rearrangement joins TRBV24-1 to TRBJ1-5; D gene ambiguous. The CDR3 reads CATSDTSYQPQHF. The CDR3 coding sequence is TGTGCCACCAGTGATACTTCATATCAGCCCCAGCATTTT.